These 23 T cell receptor beta chains were all obtained from the same sample, sequenced in a study of blood T cell repertoires in COVID-19. The data were produced by immunoSEQ multiplex PCR, yet TCRdb's version contains in-frame clones alone and is incomplete. Found here are about 210,000 clones, roughly 84% of them singletons; the top ten hold less than 8%. The sample comprised PBMCs or T cells enriched from blood (not recorded which). These receptors were obtained from a man aged 25-45 years in a cohort exposed to, infected with or recovered from COVID-19 (not recorded which).

The chain carries TRBV11-1 and TRBJ2-7; D is possibly TRBD2 (5 bases). The CDR3 is made up of 15 amino acids. V was clipped by 3 bases and J by 0 bases, with 12 bases between them. The V gene's germline CDR1 is SGHAT and CDR2 FQDESV (reference sequence). For the CDR3, the DNA is TGTGCCAGCAGCTTCTCGAGCGGAAGCTCCTACGAGCAGTACTTC. It yields the protein CASSFSSGSSYEQYF. Full variable domain (rest looked up from reference TRBV11-1 and TRBJ2-7): EAEVAQSPRYKITEKSQAVAFWCDPISGHATLYWYRQILGQGPELLVQFQDESVVDDSQLPKDRFSAERLKGVDSTLKIQPAELGDSAMYLCASSFSSGSSYEQYFGPGTRLTVT.

V gene TRBV27 combines with J gene TRBJ1-1; 8 bases agree with TRBD1. Looked up from germline, CDR1 is MNHEY and CDR2 is SMNVEV (reference sequence). With 3 bases clipped from V and 5 bases from J, the junction kept 5 bases outside the gene matches. This CDR3 contains 14 residues. CDR3 sequence reads: CASSFQGAATEAFF. Written as DNA, the CDR3 is TGTGCCAGCAGTTTTCAGGGGGCAGCGACTGAAGCTTTCTTT.

The chain links TRBV27 to TRBJ1-5; D is possibly TRBD1 (5 bases). Per the germline V gene, CDR1 is MNHEY and CDR2 is SMNVEV (reference sequence). V was trimmed by 5 bases and J by 0 bases, leaving 20 bases between them. This CDR3 has 18 amino acids. The CDR3 sequence is CASSRMTDPKYSNQPQHF. The CDR3 DNA sequence: TGTGCCAGCAGTCGGATGACAGACCCCAAGTATAGCAATCAGCCCCAGCATTTT.

V gene TRBV5-1 combines with J gene TRBJ1-1; D gene ambiguous. Germline assignment: CDR1 SGHRS and CDR2 YFSETQ. This CDR3 spans 13 amino acids. With 6 bases removed from V and 0 bases from J, the gap between germline ends came to 9 bases. Written as DNA, the CDR3 is TGCGCCAGCACTAGGCAGCTGAACACTGAAGCTTTCTTT. Translating it yields CASTRQLNTEAFF.

The table lists this clone with a count of one. The V call is TRBV19, the J call TRBJ1-1; D is undetermined. The CDR3 extends over 12 amino acids. The germline CDR1 and CDR2 sequences are LNHDA and SQIVND (reference sequence). Trimming pared 3 bases from V and 4 bases from J, leaving 6 bases between. CDR3 loop: CASSIRSTEAFF. Here the CDR3 DNA reads TGTGCCAGTAGTATTCGTAGCACTGAAGCTTTCTTT.

V and J are TRBV20-1 and TRBJ1-1; D perhaps matches TRBD1 (6 bases). This CDR3 has 15 residues. The germline V and J ends were trimmed by 3 bases and 3 bases, with 17 bases remaining between them. Per germline, CDR1 DFQATT and CDR2 SNEGSKA (reference sequence). CDR3 region: CSASYPRGRDTEAFF. The CDR3, as DNA: TGCAGTGCTAGTTATCCCAGGGGACGGGACACTGAAGCTTTCTTT.

The chain couples TRBV28 to TRBJ1-5, with 11 bases that match TRBD1. Germline CDR1 reads MDHEN; CDR2 reads SYDVKM. V shed 4 bases, J shed 7 bases, and the junction held 6 bases outside the gene matches. This CDR3 is 15 amino acids long. CDR3 nucleotide sequence: TGTGCCAGCAGTTACCGGGACAGGGGGTCACAGCCCCAGCATTTT. Amino acids: CASSYRDRGSQPQHF.

V gene TRBV6-5 combines with J gene TRBJ2-5; possibly TRBD1 for D (6 bases). The CDR3 contains 13 residues. Germline V gives CDR1 MNHEY, CDR2 SVGAGI. The V and J ends lost 7 bases and 2 bases respectively, with 11 bases between them. The CDR3, as DNA: TGTGCCAGCACCCGGACAGTACAAGAGACCCAGTACTTC. This sequence encodes CASTRTVQETQYF.

The CDR3 sequence: CASTPRPSWKTQYF. In DNA form, the CDR3 reads TGTGCCAGCACCCCGAGGCCTAGCTGGAAGACCCAGTACTTC. This chain uses TRBV11-2 with TRBJ2-5, with D maybe TRBD2 (5 bases). CDR1 and CDR2 (germline): SGHAT, FQNNGV. The CDR3 contains 14 residues. V lost 7 bases and J 6 bases, leaving 18 bases between the germline ends.

J is TRBJ2-1 and V is TRBV7-9; D may be TRBD2 (6 bases). The ends were cut back, 5 bases at V and 10 bases at J, with 15 bases in the middle. This CDR3 has 13 amino acids. CDR1 is SEHNR, CDR2 FQNEAQ, per germline (reference sequence). DNA of the CDR3: TGTGCCAGCAGCCGGGACTCGTACTGGGAGCAGTTCTTC. The encoded protein is CASSRDSYWEQFF.

The J gene is TRBJ1-3, the V gene TRBV2; no definite D call. Germline values: CDR1 SNHLY, CDR2 FYNNEI. V was clipped by 6 bases and J by 1 base, with 13 bases between them. The CDR3 contains 15 residues. The CDR3 spells CASRLGVGSGNTIYF. In nucleotides, the CDR3 is TGTGCCAGCAGACTCGGGGTGGGATCTGGAAACACCATATATTTT.

The gene calls are TRBV27 and TRBJ1-5; 7 bases are shared with TRBD1. With 6 bases clipped from V and 2 bases from J, the junction kept 7 bases outside the gene matches. The CDR3 runs to 15 residues. Germline V gene lookup returns CDR1 MNHEY and CDR2 SMNVEV (reference sequence). In nucleotides, the CDR3 is TGTGCCAGCAGCTGGACAGGCAACGGCAATCAGCCCCAGCATTTT. It translates to CASSWTGNGNQPQHF.

This chain uses TRBV4-1 with TRBJ1-4, with a weak D call TRBD1 (6 bases). V was trimmed by 5 bases and J by 6 bases, leaving 13 bases between them. In germline, CDR1 is MGHRA, CDR2 YSYEKL. CDR3 length equals 14 residues. As DNA, the CDR3 is TGCGCCAGCAGCACGGACAGAATTTATGAAAAACTGTTTTTT. Amino acid sequence: CASSTDRIYEKLFF.

V gene TRBV3-1 (or the pseudogene TRBV3-2) combines with J gene TRBJ1-4; TRBD1 matches 7 bases. Germline CDR1 reads LGHDT; CDR2 reads YNNKEL (reference sequence). This CDR3 region has 14 residues. With 3 bases clipped from V and 4 bases from J, the junction kept 2 bases outside the gene matches. CDR3 in DNA: TGTGCCAGCAGCCATCGACAGGGTAATGAAAAACTGTTTTTT. Translated, it gives CASSHRQGNEKLFF.

This chain connects TRBV28 to TRBJ2-7; D is uncertain. CDR3 size: 15 residues. Germline lookup yields CDR1 MDHEN and CDR2 SYDVKM. With 1 base removed from V and 3 bases from J, the gap between germline ends came to 13 bases. The CDR3: CASSLFSPESYEQYF. The CDR3 bases are TGTGCCAGCAGTTTATTCTCCCCAGAAAGCTACGAGCAGTACTTC.

The chain employs TRBV5-8 and TRBJ2-2; 9 positions agree with TRBD1. Germline assignment: CDR1 SGHTS and CDR2 YDEGEE. This CDR3 spans 17 amino acids. V lost 5 bases, J lost 5 bases, and 13 bases stayed unmatched. DNA of the CDR3: TGTGCCAGCAGACCTGCATTAAGGGACAGGGAAACCGGGGAGCTGTTTTTT. Protein product: CASRPALRDRETGELFF.

The CDR3 region is CASSLVPRLPYNEQFF. The DNA of the CDR3 is TGTGCCAGCAGCTTAGTACCTAGGCTCCCCTACAATGAGCAGTTCTTC. The chain recombines TRBV7-2 with TRBJ2-1, with D uncertain. The CDR3 loop spans 16 amino acids. The V and J ends lost 1 base and 2 bases respectively, with 12 bases between them. Germline V lookup: CDR1 SGHTA, CDR2 FQGNSA. The whole variable domain, remainder taken from reference TRBV7-2 and TRBJ2-1, is GAGVSQSPSNKVTEKGKDVELRCDPISGHTALYWYRQSLGQGLEFLIYFQGNSAPDKSGLPSDRFSAERTGGSVSTLTIQRTQQEDSAVYLCASSLVPRLPYNEQFFGPGTRLTVL.

Notes on this clone: The same CDR3 also results from other DNA sequences found in this sample. The chain is built from TRBV7-2 and TRBJ2-3, with a tentative D call TRBD1 (5 bases). This CDR3 spans 15 amino acids. Germline lookup yields CDR1 SGHTA and CDR2 FQGNSA. The germline V and J ends were trimmed by 4 bases and 0 bases, with 11 bases remaining between them. In DNA, the CDR3 is TGTGCCAGCAGCTCCCGAACAGGAAGCACAGATACGCAGTATTTT. Protein sequence: CASSSRTGSTDTQYF. The entire variable domain, with the rest obtained from reference TRBV7-2 and TRBJ2-3, is as follows: GAGVSQSPSNKVTEKGKDVELRCDPISGHTALYWYRQSLGQGLEFLIYFQGNSAPDKSGLPSDRFSAERTGGSVSTLTIQRTQQEDSAVYLCASSSRTGSTDTQYFGPGTRLTVL.

V usage is TRBV19 and J usage is TRBJ2-7, with TRBD1 matching over 7 bases. The V segment lost 3 bases and the J segment 6 bases; nucleotides outside the gene matches: 8. Germline loops: CDR1 LNHDA, CDR2 SQIVND (reference sequence). This CDR3 contains 14 residues. CDR3 in amino acids: CASSIRQGVVEQYF. For the CDR3, the DNA is TGTGCCAGTAGTATTAGGCAGGGGGTCGTCGAGCAGTACTTC.

This sequence joins TRBV11-2 and TRBJ1-4, with a possible D match to TRBD1 (6 bases). The germline V gene has CDR1 SGHAT and CDR2 FQNNGV. The length of the CDR3 is 18 residues. Trimming cost V 4 bases and J 6 bases, with 24 bases left between them. The CDR3 sequence: CASSSTDRFIIRDEKLFF. The CDR3 nucleotides are TGTGCCAGCAGCTCAACCGACAGGTTCATCATTAGGGATGAAAAACTGTTTTTT. The full variable domain, in which reference TRBV11-2 and TRBJ1-4 provide the parts outside the CDR3, is EAGVAQSPRYKIIEKRQSVAFWCNPISGHATLYWYQQILGQGPKLLIQFQNNGVVDDSQLPKDRFSAERLKGVDSTLKIQPAKLEDSAVYLCASSSTDRFIIRDEKLFFGSGTQLSVL.

This clone showed up just a few times. V and J are TRBV28 and TRBJ1-3; no clear D. Germline CDR1 reads MDHEN; CDR2 reads SYDVKM. This CDR3 is 15 amino acids long. V dropped 8 bases and J dropped 2 bases, with 16 bases sitting between them. As DNA, the CDR3 is TGTGCCAGCCTAGCGGAATACTCTGCTGGAAACACCATATATTTT. Its translation is CASLAEYSAGNTIYF.

This chain connects TRBV5-3 to TRBJ1-4; weak D call: TRBD1 (6 bases). TRBV5-3 is placed among ORFs of uncertain function. Trimming stripped 3 bases from V and 6 bases from J, with 12 bases between. CDR3 length: 14 amino acids. The chain's CDR3 is CARSSDSQYEKLFF. The DNA for the CDR3 is TGTGCCAGAAGCTCGGACAGCCAATATGAAAAACTGTTTTTT.

The rearrangement uses TRBV5-1 and TRBJ1-1, with TRBD1 identical over 7 bases. CDR1 SGHRS and CDR2 YFSETQ come from the germline V gene. The ends lost 4 bases at V and 1 base at J; junction bases unmatched: 7. The length of the CDR3 is 15 residues. DNA for the CDR3: TGCGCCAGCAGCCTCCAGACAGGGTCGAACACTGAAGCTTTCTTT. It translates to CASSLQTGSNTEAFF.